This is a list of T cell receptor beta chains from one sample in a study of T cells in Graves' hyperthyroidism and ophthalmopathy. TCRdb re-called the multiplex PCR reads with MiXCR, one entry per CDR3 protein. The table records about 560,000 distinct CDR3 sequences, 16% of them present only once. The sample consisted of blood. Receptor source: a woman between 18 and 29 years old with Graves' hyperthyroidism. Each CDR3 is given with its conserved first and last residue. Fields, in order: J gene, V gene, CDR3 protein.

J: TRBJ1-1; V: TRBV10-3; CDR3: CAISAAGSNAEAFF
J: TRBJ1-2; V: TRBV5-6; CDR3: CASSLPSPTHGYTF
J: TRBJ1-2; V: TRBV5-4; CDR3: CASSLVGTYGYTF
J: TRBJ2-7; V: TRBV28; CDR3: CASSLETGAYEQYF
J: TRBJ1-1; V: TRBV3-1; CDR3: CASSSQWNTEAFF
J: TRBJ2-7; V: TRBV19; CDR3: CASSQQGKGGYEQYF
J: TRBJ2-2; V: TRBV6-5; CDR3: CASSYLGVGELFF
J: TRBJ1-6; V: TRBV12-3/TRBV12-4; CDR3: CASSPGGFHNSPLHF
J: TRBJ2-5; V: TRBV6-1; CDR3: CASSAYKGETQYF
J: TRBJ2-3; V: TRBV24-1; CDR3: CATSDSSDTLYF
J: TRBJ2-3; V: TRBV4-1; CDR3: CASSQGVEGRTDTQYF
J: TRBJ1-1; V: TRBV20-1; CDR3: CSASLGTTEAFF
J: TRBJ2-6; V: TRBV4-1; CDR3: CASSQESWVSGANVLTF
J: TRBJ2-7; V: TRBV7-3; CDR3: CASSLKSGPYEQYF
J: TRBJ1-2; V: TRBV6-5; CDR3: CASRYRNQGRLAYGYTF
J: TRBJ2-6; V: TRBV6-1; CDR3: CASRQSGANVLTF
J: TRBJ2-3; V: TRBV20-1; CDR3: CSAPIDGPADTQYF
J: TRBJ2-1; V: TRBV11-3; CDR3: CASSLVGDREVEQFF
J: TRBJ2-1; V: TRBV7-2; CDR3: CASSPRGRGGLNEQFF
J: TRBJ1-2; V: TRBV6-1; CDR3: CASSRQGDGYTF
J: TRBJ2-1; V: TRBV4-2; CDR3: CASSQVVAGTYNEQFF
J: TRBJ1-6; V: TRBV10-3; CDR3: CAISQRDPTPRDNNSPLHF
J: TRBJ1-3; V: TRBV19; CDR3: CASTVTQGGNTIYF
J: TRBJ2-7; V: TRBV7-2; CDR3: CASSLGLAGGNEQYF
J: TRBJ1-1; V: TRBV6-1; CDR3: CASSYFGRNTEAFF
J: TRBJ2-2; V: TRBV12-3/TRBV12-4; CDR3: CASSFLRGGQMYTGELFF
J: TRBJ1-2; V: TRBV2; CDR3: CASKRGQNGYTF
J: TRBJ1-1; V: TRBV11-3; CDR3: CASSSRFNTEAFF
J: TRBJ1-4; V: TRBV20-1; CDR3: CSAPQASFEKLFF
J: TRBJ1-4; V: TRBV11-1; CDR3: CASSLMKSTNEKLFF
J: TRBJ1-1; V: TRBV12-3/TRBV12-4; CDR3: CASSRSLATEALF
J: TRBJ1-2; V: TRBV30; CDR3: CAWGRTGENYGYTF
J: TRBJ2-3; V: TRBV13; CDR3: CASSHDGRSGDTQYF
J: TRBJ1-2; V: TRBV6-1; CDR3: CASSQQRTYGYTF
J: TRBJ1-5; V: TRBV15; CDR3: CATSRDMAGGQPQHF
J: TRBJ2-1; V: TRBV2; CDR3: CASSVKLINTRGNEQFF
J: TRBJ2-4; V: TRBV12-3/TRBV12-4; CDR3: CASTKQGTRLAKNIQYF
J: TRBJ1-1; V: TRBV28; CDR3: CASSFKQDTEAFF
J: TRBJ1-1; V: TRBV5-6; CDR3: CASSLYGGNTEAFF
J: TRBJ2-5; V: TRBV19; CDR3: CASSIEGAAQYF
J: TRBJ2-1; V: TRBV5-1; CDR3: CASSLAPGQVINEQFF
J: TRBJ2-5; V: TRBV7-9; CDR3: CASSLASSAEETQYF
J: TRBJ1-5; V: TRBV4-1; CDR3: CASSQDPGGSNQPQHF
J: TRBJ2-7; V: TRBV28; CDR3: CASSFPPEHYEQYF
J: TRBJ1-1; V: TRBV14; CDR3: CASSPFRDGEAFF
J: TRBJ1-2; V: TRBV10-3; CDR3: CAISEPGQSWAF
J: TRBJ1-1; V: TRBV28; CDR3: CASSLVAANTEAFF
J: TRBJ1-3; V: TRBV27; CDR3: CASSPTTSGNTIYF
J: TRBJ2-7; V: TRBV11-3; CDR3: CASSPWDRGRERYF
J: TRBJ2-1; V: TRBV5-5; CDR3: CASSPLPGQGNEQFF
J: TRBJ2-5; V: TRBV24-1; CDR3: CATSETSGGAIETQYF
J: TRBJ2-1; V: TRBV24-1; CDR3: CATSDLLSEFNEQFF